One and the same sample provided the 29 T cell receptor beta chains below, sequenced in a study of T cells after yellow fever vaccination. Via MiXCR, TCRdb re-called the 5' RACE reads, giving one row per CDR3 protein. Of 150,000 to 200,000 distinct CDR3 sequences in the sample, roughly 11% are singletons; the top ten hold 35% to 45%. The starting material was CD8+ T cells sorted from PBMCs, obtained 15 days after the yellow fever booster vaccination. These receptors originate from a man younger than 35 who received the YFV17D yellow fever vaccine.

CDR3 sequence (DNA): TGTGCCAGCAGCTTAGCACTAGCCGGCGATGAGCAGTTCTTC. This gives the protein CASSLALAGDEQFF. The chain recombines TRBV7-6 with TRBJ2-1; D might be TRBD2 (6 bases). The CDR3 extends over 14 amino acids. CDR1 and CDR2 from the germline V gene are SGHVS and FNYEAQ. Trimming cost V 0 bases and J 8 bases, with 11 bases left between them.

This clonotype was detected only a few times. The rearrangement links TRBV7-9 to TRBJ2-7, with D perhaps TRBD1 or TRBD2 (5 bases each). CDR1 and CDR2 from the germline V gene are SEHNR and FQNEAQ (reference sequence). The CDR3 totals 14 residues. The germline V and J ends were trimmed by 4 bases and 5 bases, with 15 bases remaining between them. The DNA of the CDR3 is TGTGCCAGCAGCTCCCTCGGGGCGGGCGACGAGCAGTACTTC. Protein product: CASSSLGAGDEQYF. The whole variable domain, filled in from reference TRBV7-9 and TRBJ2-7, reads DTGVSQNPRHKITKRGQNVTFRCDPISEHNRLYWYRQTLGQGPEFLTYFQNEAQLEKSRLLSDRFSAERPKGSFSTLEIQRTEQGDSAMYLCASSSLGAGDEQYFGPGTRLTVT.

The CDR3 loop reads CASSQARRYGYTF. The CDR3 bases are TGCGCCAGCAGCCAAGCCAGACGCTATGGCTACACCTTC. The rearrangement uses TRBV4-1 and TRBJ1-2; D gene ambiguous. Trimming left V 1 base short and J 4 bases short, with 7 bases between. The CDR3 spans 13 residues. The germline V gene encodes CDR1 MGHRA and CDR2 YSYEKL.

This clonotype was counted ten times or more. The V call is TRBV4-3, the J call TRBJ2-7, with 7 bases matching TRBD1. CDR1 and CDR2 from the germline V gene are LGHNA and YSLEER. V was clipped by 1 base and J by 5 bases; unmatched bases: 8. CDR3 length: 15 residues. CDR3 sequence reads: CASSQVEGARNEQYF. In DNA, the CDR3 is TGCGCCAGCAGCCAAGTTGAGGGGGCTCGGAACGAGCAGTACTTC.

V is TRBV5-5 and J is TRBJ2-5; TRBD1 aligns across 7 bases. Trimming removed 4 bases from V and 5 bases from J; junction bases left unmatched: 8. Germline lookup yields CDR1 SGHKS and CDR2 YYEKEE (reference sequence). The CDR3 consists of 14 residues. The CDR3 DNA sequence: TGTGCCAGCAGCGGACTGGGACAGTCGGAGACCCAGTACTTC. Its protein is CASSGLGQSETQYF.

A few counts support this clonotype. The genes are TRBV3-1 and TRBJ1-2, with no clear D. The CDR3 is 11 amino acids. Germline V gene data show CDR1 as LGHDT and CDR2 as YNNKEL (reference sequence). V lost 3 bases to trimming and J lost 8 bases, with 7 bases between them. The CDR3 DNA is TGTGCCAGCAGCCATTCGTTCGGCTACACCTTC. Protein product: CASSHSFGYTF.

This clonotype occurred a few times. The rearrangement links TRBV2 to TRBJ2-3; 10 bases line up with TRBD2. Germline values: CDR1 SNHLY, CDR2 FYNNEI. With V trimmed by 8 bases and J by 4 bases, 6 bases remained unmatched. The CDR3 runs to 14 residues. In DNA form, the CDR3 reads TGTGCCAGCCTCCTAGCGGGGGATCCAGATACGCAGTATTTT. It specifies CASLLAGDPDTQYF. Complete variable domain (other parts from reference TRBV2 and TRBJ2-3): EPEVTQTPSHQVTQMGQEVILRCVPISNHLYFYWYRQILGQKVEFLVSFYNNEISEKSEIFDDQFSVERPDGSNFTLKIRSTKLEDSAMYFCASLLAGDPDTQYFGPGTRLTVL.

The chain couples TRBV12-3 or TRBV12-4 to TRBJ2-1; 8 nucleotides align to TRBD1. The CDR3 extends over 15 amino acids. Trimming took 5 bases from V and 0 from J; bases not matched to a gene: 3. CDR3 in DNA: TGTGCCAGCAGTGCTACAGGGGGCTCCTACAATGAGCAGTTCTTC. Protein product: CASSATGGSYNEQFF.

The chain recombines TRBV20-1 with TRBJ2-2; TRBD1 aligns across 7 bases. V was clipped by 6 bases and J by 0 bases; unmatched bases: 4. CDR3 length: 14 amino acids. Germline CDR1 reads DFQATT; CDR2 reads SNEGSKA (reference sequence). This CDR3 reads CSAQTGTNTGELFF. CDR3 DNA sequence: TGCAGTGCCCAGACAGGGACGAACACCGGGGAGCTGTTTTTT.

The table lists this clonotype with a few counts. The rearrangement uses TRBV6-5 and TRBJ2-1; no reliable D call. The CDR3 extends over 14 amino acids. Germline V gene sequence: CDR1 MNHEY, CDR2 SVGAGI. Trimming stripped 0 bases from V and 2 bases from J, with 5 bases between. CDR3 bases: TGTGCCAGCAGTTACTCGGGTACCTACAATGAGCAGTTCTTC. Encoded protein: CASSYSGTYNEQFF.

Ten or more counts support this clonotype. The chain uses TRBV25-1 and TRBJ2-1; 10 positions match TRBD1. The V gene end was trimmed by 2 bases and the J gene end by 5 bases; junction bases not matched to a gene: 3. Germline lookup yields CDR1 MGHDK and CDR2 SYGVNS. The CDR3 contains 15 residues. The CDR3 DNA follows: TGTGCCAGCAGTGAAGGTGGGACAGGGGACAATGAGCAGTTCTTC. This sequence encodes CASSEGGTGDNEQFF.

V usage is TRBV10-2 and J usage is TRBJ2-3; possible D gene TRBD2, 5 bases. CDR3 length: 15 residues. The V end was cut by 2 bases, the J end by 0 bases, with 9 bases between. The germline gives CDR1 WSHSY, CDR2 SAAADI. The CDR3 is CASSEGLTSTDTQYF. The CDR3 DNA reads TGCGCCAGCAGTGAGGGACTCACTAGCACAGATACGCAGTATTTT.

The CDR3 coding sequence is TGTGCCAGCAGTCAGTGGGACAGTCAAGAGACCCAGTACTTC. This translates into CASSQWDSQETQYF. The chain carries TRBV21-1 and TRBJ2-5; TRBD1 was called by the table and not checked on the DNA. TRBV21-1 is labeled a pseudogene. This CDR3 region has 14 residues.

This clonotype has a handful of counts. DNA of the CDR3: TGTGCCAGCTCACCACCGTCAGGGACAGGGAAGGAAAAACTGTTTTTT. Its protein is CASSPPSGTGKEKLFF. V is TRBV18 and J is TRBJ1-4, with TRBD1 matching over 9 bases. The CDR3 runs 16 residues. Per germline, CDR1 KGHSH and CDR2 LQKENI. V shed 0 bases and J 8 bases; nucleotides not matched to a gene: 7.

The chain carries TRBV30 and TRBJ1-2; 8 bases fit TRBD1. The junction had 13 bases not matched to a gene; V was cut back by 4 bases and J by 6 bases. Germline V gene sequence: CDR1 GTSNPN, CDR2 SVGIG (reference sequence). The CDR3 contains 15 residues. As DNA, the CDR3 is TGTGCCTGGACTTGGACAGGGAACTTAGCCAATGGCTACACCTTC. Amino acids: CAWTWTGNLANGYTF.

This clonotype was recorded many times. J is TRBJ2-7 and V is TRBV5-1, with TRBD1 as a possible D gene (6 bases). The CDR3 contains 15 residues. V lost 0 bases and J lost 3, with 13 bases in between. Germline-derived CDR1 and CDR2 are SGHRS and YFSETQ. CDR3 sequence: CASSLDWGQFYEQYF. The CDR3 DNA sequence: TGCGCCAGCAGCTTGGATTGGGGGCAGTTCTACGAGCAGTACTTC.

The J gene is TRBJ1-2, the V gene TRBV29-1, with D hard to call. The CDR3 length is 12 residues. Germline V gene lookup returns CDR1 SQVTM and CDR2 ANQGSEA. V lost 6 bases to trimming and J lost 8 bases, with 16 bases between them. CDR3 amino acids: CSVLTADGGYTF. The CDR3 DNA follows: TGCAGCGTCCTTACAGCGGACGGAGGCTACACCTTC.

This clonotype occurred many times. The V and J genes are TRBV27 and TRBJ2-1; TRBD2 agrees at 10 bases. CDR1 is MNHEY, CDR2 SMNVEV, per germline (reference sequence). This CDR3 region has 15 residues. Trimming removed 8 bases from V and 6 bases from J; junction bases left unmatched: 10. CDR3 region: CASRGGTSVINEQFF. Here the CDR3 DNA reads TGTGCCAGCCGAGGGGGGACTAGCGTGATCAATGAGCAGTTCTTC.

The J gene is TRBJ2-3, the V gene TRBV4-3; D unresolved. CDR1 is LGHNA, CDR2 YSLEER, per germline. This CDR3 comprises 16 residues. V gave up 0 bases and J gave up 1 base, with 11 bases separating them. DNA for the CDR3: TGCGCCAGCAGCCAAGAGACTGGTGGGGGCACAGATACGCAGTATTTT. Amino acids: CASSQETGGGTDTQYF.

The chain couples TRBV7-9 to TRBJ1-1, with 7 bases aligning to TRBD1. The V and J ends lost 7 bases and 2 bases, in that order; junction bases with no gene match: 7. Germline lookup yields CDR1 SEHNR and CDR2 FQNEAQ (reference sequence). CDR3 length: 14 amino acids. The DNA of the CDR3 is TGTGCCAGCATTGACGGGACAGCCAACACTGAAGCTTTCTTT. This gives the protein CASIDGTANTEAFF. Looking up the rest from reference TRBV7-9 and TRBJ1-1 gives the full variable domain: DTGVSQNPRHKITKRGQNVTFRCDPISEHNRLYWYRQTLGQGPEFLTYFQNEAQLEKSRLLSDRFSAERPKGSFSTLEIQRTEQGDSAMYLCASIDGTANTEAFFGQGTRLTVV.

This clonotype was counted between two and nine times. The CDR3 loop is CASSYLNSGANYGYTF. As DNA, the CDR3 is TGTGCCAGCAGTTACTTGAATTCCGGGGCCAACTATGGCTACACCTTC. The rearrangement uses TRBV6-5 and TRBJ1-2, with a tentative D call TRBD1 (5 bases). Germline loops: CDR1 MNHEY, CDR2 SVGAGI. Trimming shortened V by 1 base and J by 2 bases, and 14 bases separated the two germline ends. CDR3 size: 16 residues.

This clonotype was recorded at least ten times. The rearrangement links TRBV4-3 to TRBJ1-1, with D possibly TRBD1 on 5 matching bases. Deletions cut 3 bases from V and 0 bases from J, with 17 bases between. From germline, CDR1 is LGHNA and CDR2 YSLEER. This CDR3 comprises 17 residues. The CDR3: CASSQALYGGMNTEAFF. The CDR3 DNA is TGCGCCAGCAGCCAGGCTCTTTACGGGGGGATGAACACTGAAGCTTTCTTT.

This sequence joins TRBV5-6 and TRBJ2-3; D possibly corresponds to TRBD2 (5 bases). This CDR3 is 16 amino acids long. The germline V gene encodes CDR1 SGHDT and CDR2 YYEEEE. The ends were cut back, 5 bases at V and 2 bases at J, with 18 bases in the middle. CDR3 coding DNA: TGTGCCAGCAGTCCGGAGGTTGGGCTCGTCACAGATACGCAGTATTTT. Residues: CASSPEVGLVTDTQYF.

A few counts support this clonotype. The chain is built from TRBV24-1 and TRBJ2-3; 7 positions match TRBD1. Germline CDR1 and CDR2: KGHDR and SFDVKD. The V and J ends lost 0 bases and 2 bases, in that order; junction bases with no gene match: 13. The CDR3 is 19 amino acids. This CDR3 is CATSDLPTGPLGITDTQYF. CDR3 nucleotide sequence: TGTGCCACCAGTGATTTGCCGACAGGGCCCCTGGGCATCACAGATACGCAGTATTTT.

V is TRBV6-5 and J is TRBJ2-1; TRBD2 is a possible D gene (6 bases). Trimming took off 3 bases at V and 10 bases at J, with 13 bases between the two ends. This CDR3 is 13 amino acids long. CDR1 MNHEY and CDR2 SVGAGI come from the germline V gene. CDR3 residues: CASSYTGDWEQFF. CDR3 nucleotide sequence: TGTGCCAGCAGTTATACGGGGGATTGGGAGCAGTTCTTC.

This clonotype was seen only a few times. The gene calls are TRBV5-1 and TRBJ1-4; possibly TRBD1 for D (6 bases). Trimming shortened V by 4 bases and J by 4 bases, and 14 bases separated the two germline ends. CDR3 length: 15 residues. CDR1 and CDR2 from the germline V gene are SGHRS and YFSETQ. CDR3 loop: CASSPGQNHNEKLFF. CDR3 bases: TGCGCCAGCAGCCCCGGACAGAACCATAATGAAAAACTGTTTTTT.

This clonotype has at least ten counts. The rearrangement uses TRBV29-1 and TRBJ2-3, with 8 bases identical to TRBD1. Germline values: CDR1 SQVTM, CDR2 ANQGSEA. CDR3 length: 13 residues. With 3 bases clipped from V and 2 bases from J, the junction kept 1 base outside the gene matches. The DNA of the CDR3 is TGCAGCGTTGAGGGACAGGACACAGATACGCAGTATTTT. Its translation is CSVEGQDTDTQYF.

This clonotype was detected only once. The chain carries TRBV5-6 and TRBJ2-3; 9 bases are shared with TRBD2. The V gene end was trimmed by 0 bases and the J gene end by 2 bases; junction bases not matched to a gene: 7. Germline V gene lookup returns CDR1 SGHDT and CDR2 YYEEEE. This CDR3 has 17 amino acids. Written as DNA, the CDR3 is TGTGCCAGCAGCTTGGCTGGCGCGGGGGGGCCCACAGATACGCAGTATTTT. Translated, it gives CASSLAGAGGPTDTQYF.

The sample holds a few counts of this clonotype. The gene calls are TRBV6-5 and TRBJ2-7, with D tentatively TRBD2 (6 bases). Germline-derived CDR1 and CDR2 are MNHEY and SVGAGI. The CDR3 has 17 amino acids. Trimming took 0 bases from V and 5 from J, leaving 20 bases between them. The CDR3 bases are TGTGCCAGCAGTTACTCGAAAGTGGCGGGGAGGCCCCACGAGCAGTACTTC. It codes for CASSYSKVAGRPHEQYF.